This TCR beta chain was captured by sequencing in a study of high-grade serous ovarian cancer treatment subgroups. Tumor samples were taken before definitive surgery or chemotherapy. Germline V gives CDR1 SEHNR, CDR2 FQNEAQ (reference sequence). There are 14 residues in the CDR3. Trimming took off 5 bases at V and 3 bases at J, with 13 bases between the two ends. The protocol was immunoSEQ multiplex PCR, while the TCRdb copy is restricted to in-frame clones and leaves out a portion. The sample lists approximately 36,000 clones; around three quarters were seen once. Sequencing used tumor tissue. The chain recombines TRBV7-9 with TRBJ2-5; the D gene is possibly TRBD1 (5 bases). The TCR comes from a human donor with high-grade serous ovarian cancer. CDR3 sequence reads: CASSPRRAEETQYF. The CDR3 DNA follows: TGTGCCAGCAGCCCCCGCAGGGCCGAAGAGACCCAGTACTTC.